This TCR beta chain originates from a study of identical twins. Germline V gene lookup returns CDR1 SQVTM and CDR2 ANQGSEA. The CDR3 loop spans 11 amino acids. V was trimmed by 4 bases and J by 6 bases, leaving 9 bases between them. Template switching added a universal primer binding site, and final cDNA carried unique molecular identifiers. TCRdb fed the 5' RACE reads into MiXCR, producing one record per CDR3 protein. Of fewer than 250,000 distinct CDR3 sequences listed, 9.4% are singletons. This clonotype showed up just a few times. The antigen is unknown. Study-level findings and limits: High-abundance cord blood beta clonotypes had fewer insertions; memory repertoires showed none.

This sequence originates from a woman under 30 in good health. The chain couples TRBV29-1 to TRBJ1-2, with a possible D match to TRBD1 (6 bases). The sequenced sample consisted of memory (CD45RO+) T cells sorted from blood. The CDR3 protein is CSVGGADGYTF. The CDR3 region has the DNA TGCAGCGTTGGGGGGGCTGATGGCTACACCTTC.